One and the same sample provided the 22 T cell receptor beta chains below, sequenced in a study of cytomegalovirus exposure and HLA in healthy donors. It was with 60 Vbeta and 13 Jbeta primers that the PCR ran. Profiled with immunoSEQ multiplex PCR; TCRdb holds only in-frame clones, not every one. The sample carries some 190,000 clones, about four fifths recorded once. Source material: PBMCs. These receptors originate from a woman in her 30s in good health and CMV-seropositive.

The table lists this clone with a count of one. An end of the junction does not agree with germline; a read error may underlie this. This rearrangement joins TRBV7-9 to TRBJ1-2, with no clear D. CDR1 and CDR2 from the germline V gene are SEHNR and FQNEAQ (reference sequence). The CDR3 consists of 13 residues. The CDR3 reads CSSSLGEFRGYTF. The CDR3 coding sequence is TGTTCCAGCAGTCTCGGGGAGTTCAGGGGCTACACCTTC.

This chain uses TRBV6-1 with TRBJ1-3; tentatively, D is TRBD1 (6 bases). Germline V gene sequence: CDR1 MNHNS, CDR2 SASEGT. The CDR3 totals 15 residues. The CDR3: CATQRGQTVVNTIYF. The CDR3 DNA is TGTGCTACCCAACGGGGACAAACTGTGGTAAACACCATATATTTT.

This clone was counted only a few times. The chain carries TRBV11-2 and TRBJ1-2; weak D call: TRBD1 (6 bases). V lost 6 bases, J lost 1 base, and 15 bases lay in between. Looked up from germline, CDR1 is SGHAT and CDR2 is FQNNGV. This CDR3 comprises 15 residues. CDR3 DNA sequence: TGTGCCAGCAGTTTACCAGGGGTTGGTAACTATGGCTACACCTTC. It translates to CASSLPGVGNYGYTF. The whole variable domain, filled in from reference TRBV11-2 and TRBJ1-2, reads EAGVAQSPRYKIIEKRQSVAFWCNPISGHATLYWYQQILGQGPKLLIQFQNNGVVDDSQLPKDRFSAERLKGVDSTLKIQPAKLEDSAVYLCASSLPGVGNYGYTFGSGTRLTVV.

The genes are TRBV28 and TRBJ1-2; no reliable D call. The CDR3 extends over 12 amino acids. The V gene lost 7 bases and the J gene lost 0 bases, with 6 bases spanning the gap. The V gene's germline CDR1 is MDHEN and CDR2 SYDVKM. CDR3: CASTVANYGYTF. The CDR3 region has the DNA TGTGCCAGCACTGTAGCTAACTATGGCTACACCTTC.

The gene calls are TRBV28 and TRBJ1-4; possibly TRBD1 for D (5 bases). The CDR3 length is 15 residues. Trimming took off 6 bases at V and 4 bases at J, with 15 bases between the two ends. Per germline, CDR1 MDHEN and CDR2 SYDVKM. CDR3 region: CASSSGGENNEKLFF. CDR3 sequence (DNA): TGTGCCAGCAGCTCGGGGGGGGAGAATAATGAAAAACTGTTTTTT.

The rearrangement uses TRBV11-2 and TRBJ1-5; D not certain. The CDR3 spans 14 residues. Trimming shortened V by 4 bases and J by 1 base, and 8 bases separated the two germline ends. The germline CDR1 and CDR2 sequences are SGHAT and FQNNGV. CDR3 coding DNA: TGTGCCAGCAGCTCCGGAGGGAGCAATCAGCCCCAGCATTTT. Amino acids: CASSSGGSNQPQHF.

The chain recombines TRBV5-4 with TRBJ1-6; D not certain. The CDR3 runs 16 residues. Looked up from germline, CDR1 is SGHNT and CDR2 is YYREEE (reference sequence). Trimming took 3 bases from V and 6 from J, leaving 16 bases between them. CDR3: CASSYSPVSLNSPLHF. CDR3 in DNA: TGTGCCAGCAGCTACAGCCCAGTTTCCCTTAATTCACCCCTCCACTTT.

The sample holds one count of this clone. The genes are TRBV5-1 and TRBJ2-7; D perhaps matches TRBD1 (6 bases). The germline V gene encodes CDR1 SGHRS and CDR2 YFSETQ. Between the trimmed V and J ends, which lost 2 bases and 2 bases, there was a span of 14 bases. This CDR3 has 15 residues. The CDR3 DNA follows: TGCGCCAGCAGCTTAGCACCCGGGACAACCTACGAGCAGTACTTC. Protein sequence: CASSLAPGTTYEQYF.

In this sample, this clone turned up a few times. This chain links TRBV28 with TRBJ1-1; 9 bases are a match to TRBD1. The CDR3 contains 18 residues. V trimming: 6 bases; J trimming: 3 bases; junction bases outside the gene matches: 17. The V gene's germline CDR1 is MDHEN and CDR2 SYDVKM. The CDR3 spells CASSQPGTGNVRHTEAFF. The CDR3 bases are TGTGCCAGCAGCCAACCAGGGACAGGGAATGTAAGGCACACTGAAGCTTTCTTT.

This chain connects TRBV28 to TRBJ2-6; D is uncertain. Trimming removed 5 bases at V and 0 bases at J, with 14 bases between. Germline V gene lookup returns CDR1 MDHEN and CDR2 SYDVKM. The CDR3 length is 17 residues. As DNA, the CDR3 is TGTGCCAGCAGTCCCGACATATTCAACTCTGGGGCCAACGTCCTGACTTTC. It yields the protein CASSPDIFNSGANVLTF.

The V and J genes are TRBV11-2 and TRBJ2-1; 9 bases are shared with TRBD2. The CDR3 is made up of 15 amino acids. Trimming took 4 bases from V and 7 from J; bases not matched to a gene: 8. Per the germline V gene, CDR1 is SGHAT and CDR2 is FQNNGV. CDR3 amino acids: CASSSDLAGANEQFF. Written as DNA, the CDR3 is TGTGCCAGCAGCTCAGATTTAGCGGGAGCGAATGAGCAGTTCTTC.

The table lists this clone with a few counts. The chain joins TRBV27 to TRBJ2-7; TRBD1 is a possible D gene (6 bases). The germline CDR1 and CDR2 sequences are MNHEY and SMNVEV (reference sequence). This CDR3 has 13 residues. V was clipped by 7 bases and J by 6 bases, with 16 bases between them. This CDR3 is CASITDRQAEQYF. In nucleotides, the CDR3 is TGTGCCAGCATTACCGACAGGCAGGCCGAGCAGTACTTC.

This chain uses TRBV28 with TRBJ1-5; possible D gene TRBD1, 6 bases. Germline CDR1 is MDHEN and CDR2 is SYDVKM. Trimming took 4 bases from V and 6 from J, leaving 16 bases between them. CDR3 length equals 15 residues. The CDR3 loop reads CASSYGGAGGQPQHF. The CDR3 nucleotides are TGTGCCAGCAGTTACGGGGGGGCGGGGGGTCAGCCCCAGCATTTT.

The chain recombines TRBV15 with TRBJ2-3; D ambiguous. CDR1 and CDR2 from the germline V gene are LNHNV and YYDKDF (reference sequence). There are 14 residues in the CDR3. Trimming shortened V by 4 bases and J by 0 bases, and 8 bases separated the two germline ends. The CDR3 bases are TGTGCCACCAGCATCGGCGGAAGCACAGATACGCAGTATTTT. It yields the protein CATSIGGSTDTQYF.

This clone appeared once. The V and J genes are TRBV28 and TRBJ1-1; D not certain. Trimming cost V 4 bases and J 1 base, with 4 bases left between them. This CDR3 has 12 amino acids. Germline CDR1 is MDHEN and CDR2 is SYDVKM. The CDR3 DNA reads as TGTGCCAGCAGTTATAAGAACACTGAAGCTTTCTTT. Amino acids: CASSYKNTEAFF.

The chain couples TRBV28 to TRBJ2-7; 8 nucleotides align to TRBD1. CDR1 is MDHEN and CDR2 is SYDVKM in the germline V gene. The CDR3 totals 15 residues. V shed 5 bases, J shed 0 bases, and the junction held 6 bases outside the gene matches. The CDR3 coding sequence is TGTGCCAGCAGTGGACAGGGTGTACACTCCTACGAGCAGTACTTC. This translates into CASSGQGVHSYEQYF.

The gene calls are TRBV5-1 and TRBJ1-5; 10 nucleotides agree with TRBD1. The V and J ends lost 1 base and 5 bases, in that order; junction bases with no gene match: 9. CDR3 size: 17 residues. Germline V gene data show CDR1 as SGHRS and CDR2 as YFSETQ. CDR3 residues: CASSLTPGQGFDQPQHF. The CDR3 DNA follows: TGCGCCAGCAGCTTGACCCCGGGACAGGGGTTTGATCAGCCCCAGCATTTT.

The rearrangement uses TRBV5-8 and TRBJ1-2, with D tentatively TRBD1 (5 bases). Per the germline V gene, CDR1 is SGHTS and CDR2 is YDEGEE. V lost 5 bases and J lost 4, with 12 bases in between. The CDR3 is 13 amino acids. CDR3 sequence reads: CASRVGVIYGYTF. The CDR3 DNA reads TGTGCCAGCAGGGTAGGGGTAATCTATGGCTACACCTTC.

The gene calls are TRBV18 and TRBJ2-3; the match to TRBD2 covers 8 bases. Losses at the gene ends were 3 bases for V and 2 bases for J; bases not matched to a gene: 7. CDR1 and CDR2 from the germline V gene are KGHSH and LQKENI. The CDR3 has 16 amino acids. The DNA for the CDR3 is TGTGCCAGCTCACCTACGGGGGGGCGGAACACAGATACGCAGTATTTT. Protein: CASSPTGGRNTDTQYF.

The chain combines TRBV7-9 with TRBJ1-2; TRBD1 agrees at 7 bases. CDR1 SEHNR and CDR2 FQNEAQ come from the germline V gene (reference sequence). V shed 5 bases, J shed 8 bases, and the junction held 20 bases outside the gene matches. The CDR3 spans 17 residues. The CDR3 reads CASSPAGQAVPRGGYTF. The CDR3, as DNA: TGTGCCAGCAGCCCCGCCGGACAGGCCGTTCCTAGGGGCGGCTACACCTTC.

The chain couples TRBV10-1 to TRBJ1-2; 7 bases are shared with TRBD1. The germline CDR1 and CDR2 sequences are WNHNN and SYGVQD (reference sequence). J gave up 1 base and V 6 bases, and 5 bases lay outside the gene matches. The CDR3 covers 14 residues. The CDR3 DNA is TGCGCCAGCAGACGGGACAGATATAACTATGGCTACACCTTC. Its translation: CASRRDRYNYGYTF.

CDR3 amino acids: CASSLNRGYTEAFF. In DNA, the CDR3 is TGTGCCAGCAGTCTTAACAGGGGGTACACTGAAGCTTTCTTT. The rearrangement joins TRBV2 to TRBJ1-1; TRBD1 agrees at 8 bases. The CDR3 extends over 14 amino acids. With V trimmed by 5 bases and J by 3 bases, 5 bases remained unmatched. In germline, CDR1 is SNHLY, CDR2 FYNNEI.